The rows below give T cell receptor beta chains drawn from one sample of a study of blood T cells in healthy people across ages. MiXCR, run by TCRdb on the 5' RACE reads, gives a single entry per CDR3 protein. Here the sample spans roughly 1,700,000 distinct CDR3 sequences, about 30% being singletons. The sample comprised blood. These receptors were obtained from a woman younger than 45 in good health. The CDR3 runs from the conserved cysteine through the conserved F or W. The D gene is left open where the match is weak. The size of a clone is reported for some rows only, either as once, few or many, or as a class for expanded clones.

TRBV10-2	TRBJ1-1	-	-	CATYFAGNTEAFF	TGCGCCACTTATTTCGCGGGTAACACTGAAGCTTTCTTT
TRBV6-2/TRBV6-3	TRBJ2-1	-	few	CASSYADRNEQFF	TGTGCCAGCAGTTACGCGGACAGAAATGAGCAGTTCTTC
TRBV5-1	TRBJ2-5	TRBD2	-	CASSLGSGGLETQYF	TGCGCCAGCAGCTTGGGTAGCGGGGGACTTGAGACCCAGTACTTC
TRBV20-1	TRBJ2-7	-	many	CSASTGTSYEQYF	TGCAGTGCTAGCACAGGGACTTCCTACGAGCAGTACTTC
TRBV28	TRBJ2-5	-	few	CASREKGRRLKETQYF	TGTGCCAGCAGAGAAAAAGGGAGACGACTGAAAGAGACCCAGTACTTC
TRBV24-1	TRBJ2-5	-	-	CATSDSDYPRETQYF	TGTGCCACCAGTGATTCAGACTACCCCAGAGAGACCCAGTACTTC
TRBV7-2	TRBJ1-1	-	few	CASSFGGGERKAFF	TGTGCCAGCAGTTTCGGCGGGGGAGAGCGTAAAGCTTTCTTT
TRBV10-3	TRBJ2-7	TRBD2	few	CAIRTAGANYEQYF	TGTGCCATCAGAACAGCGGGGGCCAACTACGAGCAGTACTTC
TRBV15	TRBJ2-7	TRBD1	few	CATSSRDRGLEQYF	TGTGCCACCAGCAGCCGGGACAGGGGGCTCGAGCAGTACTTC
TRBV7-9	TRBJ1-2	-	-	CASSFGSSWGYTF	TGTGCCAGCAGCTTTGGTTCCAGCTGGGGCTACACCTTC
TRBV7-2	TRBJ2-1	-	many	CASSLTGTSYNEQFF	TGTGCCAGCAGCCTAACCGGGACTTCCTACAATGAGCAGTTCTTC
TRBV7-2	TRBJ1-6	TRBD1	few	CASSLDRGRSPLHF	TGTGCCAGCAGCTTAGACAGGGGGCGGTCACCCCTCCACTTT
TRBV12-5	TRBJ2-1	-	-	CASGLWGNEQFF	TGTGCTAGTGGTTTGTGGGGGAATGAGCAGTTCTTC
TRBV5-1	TRBJ2-5	TRBD2	many	CASSTSGGAFEETQYF	TGCGCCAGCAGCACGAGCGGGGGGGCCTTCGAAGAGACCCAGTACTTC